The TCR beta chain under discussion was sequenced for a study of Graves' ophthalmopathy and Graves' hyperthyroidism. Overall study results and limits: Cross-validated, the 13-signature model showed 87.88%/81.08% sensitivity/specificity, and 80%/75% in the test set. Most clonotypes expanded in thyroid above 0.001 frequency were present in blood too.

The authors amplified TCR beta CDR3 regions, and they did so from RNA transcripts for repertoire sequencing. After a first-round RT-PCR with HTBI primers, a second-round multiplex PCR was run. MiXCR, run by TCRdb on the multiplex PCR reads, gives a single entry per CDR3 protein. Of about 170,000 distinct CDR3 sequences listed, 37% are singletons. This clonotype was seen ten or more times. Its antigen remains unknown. This TCR came from a woman in her thirties or forties with Graves' ophthalmopathy. The material sequenced was peripheral blood.

CDR3 protein: CSAIREIMAFF. Written as DNA, the CDR3 is TGCAGCGCTATCAGGGAGATAATGGCTTTCTTT. This chain connects TRBV29-1 to TRBJ1-1; possible D gene TRBD1, 5 bases. The CDR3 loop spans 11 amino acids. The V end was cut by 7 bases, the J end by 11 bases, with 17 bases between. Germline CDR1 reads SQVTM; CDR2 reads ANQGSEA.